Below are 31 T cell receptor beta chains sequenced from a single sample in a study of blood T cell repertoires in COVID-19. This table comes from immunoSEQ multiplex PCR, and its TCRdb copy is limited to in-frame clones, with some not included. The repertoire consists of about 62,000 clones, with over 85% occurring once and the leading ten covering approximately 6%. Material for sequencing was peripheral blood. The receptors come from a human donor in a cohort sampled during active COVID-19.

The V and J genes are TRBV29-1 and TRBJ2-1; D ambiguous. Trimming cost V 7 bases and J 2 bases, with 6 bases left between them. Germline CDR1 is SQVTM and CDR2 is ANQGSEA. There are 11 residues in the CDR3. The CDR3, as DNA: TGCAGCGGGGCCGCCTACAATGAGCAGTTCTTC. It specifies CSGAAYNEQFF.

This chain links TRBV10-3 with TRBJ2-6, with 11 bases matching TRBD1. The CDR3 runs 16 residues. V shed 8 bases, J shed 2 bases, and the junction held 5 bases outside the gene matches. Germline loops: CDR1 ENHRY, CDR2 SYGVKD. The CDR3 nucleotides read TGTGCCATCCGCGGACAGGGGGCGCCTGGGGCCAACGTCCTGACTTTC. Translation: CAIRGQGAPGANVLTF.

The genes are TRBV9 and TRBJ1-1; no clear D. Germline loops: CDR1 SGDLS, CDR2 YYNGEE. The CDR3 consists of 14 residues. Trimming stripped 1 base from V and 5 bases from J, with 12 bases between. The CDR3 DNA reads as TGTGCCAGCAGCGTATTTGGGAGTCGGACTGAAGCTTTCTTT. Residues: CASSVFGSRTEAFF.

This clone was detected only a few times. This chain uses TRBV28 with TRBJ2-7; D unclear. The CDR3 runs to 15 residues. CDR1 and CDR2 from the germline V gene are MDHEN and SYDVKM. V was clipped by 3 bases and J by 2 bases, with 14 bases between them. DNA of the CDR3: TGTGCCAGCAGTTTCTCCGGCCCTAGGACCTACGAGCAGTACTTC. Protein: CASSFSGPRTYEQYF.

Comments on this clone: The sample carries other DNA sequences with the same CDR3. The CDR3 nucleotides read TGCGCCAGCAGCTTGGGGGGGGGAGGGCCAGAGACCCAGTACTTC. This sequence encodes CASSLGGGGPETQYF. J is TRBJ2-5 and V is TRBV5-1; the match to TRBD2 covers 7 bases. The trim removed 0 bases at V and 4 bases at J, leaving 6 bases unmatched. Germline loops: CDR1 SGHRS, CDR2 YFSETQ. The CDR3 contains 15 residues. Full variable domain (outside the CDR3, taken from reference TRBV5-1 and TRBJ2-5): KAGVTQTPRYLIKTRGQQVTLSCSPISGHRSVSWYQQTPGQGLQFLFEYFSETQRNKGNFPGRFSGRQFSNSRSEMNVSTLELGDSALYLCASSLGGGGPETQYFGPGTRLLVL.

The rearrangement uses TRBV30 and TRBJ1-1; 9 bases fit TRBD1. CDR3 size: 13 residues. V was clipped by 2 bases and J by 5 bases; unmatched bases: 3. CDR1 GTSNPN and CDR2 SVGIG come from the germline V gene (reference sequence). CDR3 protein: CAWSLDRGTEAFF. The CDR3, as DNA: TGTGCCTGGAGTCTAGACAGGGGGACTGAAGCTTTCTTT. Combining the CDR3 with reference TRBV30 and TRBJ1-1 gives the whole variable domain SQTIHQWPATLVQPVGSPLSLECTVEGTSNPNLYWYRQAAGRGLQLLFYSVGIGQISSEVPQNLSASRPQDRQFILSSKKLLLSDSGFYLCAWSLDRGTEAFFGQGTRLTVV.

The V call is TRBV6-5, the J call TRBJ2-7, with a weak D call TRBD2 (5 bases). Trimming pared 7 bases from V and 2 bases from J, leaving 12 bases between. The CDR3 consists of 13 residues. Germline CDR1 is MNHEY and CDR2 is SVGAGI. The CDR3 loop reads CASNVRGPYEQYF. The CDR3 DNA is TGTGCCAGCAACGTCCGGGGTCCCTACGAGCAGTACTTC.

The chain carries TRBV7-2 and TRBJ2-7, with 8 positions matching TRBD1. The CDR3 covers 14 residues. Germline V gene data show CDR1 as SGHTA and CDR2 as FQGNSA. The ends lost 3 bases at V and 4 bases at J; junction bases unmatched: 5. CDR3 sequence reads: CASSFAGGFYEQYF. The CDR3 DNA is TGTGCCAGCAGCTTTGCAGGGGGCTTTTACGAGCAGTACTTC.

Here the CDR3 reads CASSQLIGVTEAFF. The CDR3 DNA reads as TGCGCCAGCAGCCAATTAATCGGAGTCACTGAAGCTTTCTTT. The rearrangement uses TRBV4-1 and TRBJ1-1; D not resolved. CDR1 is MGHRA and CDR2 is YSYEKL in the germline V gene. The CDR3 contains 14 residues. Deletions cut 2 bases from V and 4 bases from J, with 11 bases between.

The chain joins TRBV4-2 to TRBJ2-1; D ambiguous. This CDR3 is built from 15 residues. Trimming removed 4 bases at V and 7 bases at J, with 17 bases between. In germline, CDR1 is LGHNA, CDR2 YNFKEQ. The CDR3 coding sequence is TGTGCCAGCAGCCCCTACATTTGGTCCGGGAATGAGCAGTTCTTC. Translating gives CASSPYIWSGNEQFF.

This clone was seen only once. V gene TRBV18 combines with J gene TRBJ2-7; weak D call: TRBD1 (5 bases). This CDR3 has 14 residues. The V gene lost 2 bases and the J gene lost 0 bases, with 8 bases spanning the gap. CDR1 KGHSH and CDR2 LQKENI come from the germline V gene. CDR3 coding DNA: TGTGCCAGCTCACCATCTACAGGCTCCTACGAGCAGTACTTC. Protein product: CASSPSTGSYEQYF.

The CDR3 reads CASSLNPVYGYTF. CDR3 bases: TGTGCCAGCAGCTTGAATCCGGTCTATGGCTACACCTTC. The rearrangement joins TRBV7-8 to TRBJ1-2; D unclear. Germline assignment: CDR1 SGHVS and CDR2 FQNEAQ. Trimming shortened V by 3 bases and J by 4 bases, and 9 bases separated the two germline ends. The CDR3 is 13 amino acids.

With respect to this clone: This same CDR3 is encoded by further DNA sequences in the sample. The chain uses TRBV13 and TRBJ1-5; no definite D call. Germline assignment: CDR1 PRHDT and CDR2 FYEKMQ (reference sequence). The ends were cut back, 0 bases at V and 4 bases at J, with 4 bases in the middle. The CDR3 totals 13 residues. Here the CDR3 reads CASSLGLNQPQHF. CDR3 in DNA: TGTGCCAGCAGCTTAGGTCTTAATCAGCCCCAGCATTTT.

The CDR3 coding sequence is TGTGCCAGCAGCTTGGCAGGGGTTGGTCAGCCCCAGCATTTT. Translating it yields CASSLAGVGQPQHF. The V and J genes are TRBV5-4 and TRBJ1-5; TRBD1 is a possible D gene (6 bases). Trimming took 0 bases from V and 6 from J, leaving 10 bases between them. CDR3 length: 14 residues. The germline CDR1 and CDR2 sequences are SGHNT and YYREEE (reference sequence).

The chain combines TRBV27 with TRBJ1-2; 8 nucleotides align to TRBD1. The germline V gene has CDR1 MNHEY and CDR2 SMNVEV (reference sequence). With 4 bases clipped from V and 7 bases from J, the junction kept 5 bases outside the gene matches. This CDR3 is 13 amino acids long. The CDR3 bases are TGTGCCAGCAGTTCCCCCAGGGGGCCTGGCTACACCTTC. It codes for CASSSPRGPGYTF.

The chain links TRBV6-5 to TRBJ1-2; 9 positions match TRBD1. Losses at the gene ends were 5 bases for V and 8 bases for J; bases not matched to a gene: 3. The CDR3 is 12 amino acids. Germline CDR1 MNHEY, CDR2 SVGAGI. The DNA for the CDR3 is TGTGCCAGCAGTACAGGGGGCAGAGGCTACACCTTC. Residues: CASSTGGRGYTF.

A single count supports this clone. The CDR3 is CASSPGEDYGYTF. The DNA of the CDR3 is TGTGCCAGCAGCCCCGGGGAGGACTATGGCTACACCTTC. The V and J genes are TRBV4-2 and TRBJ1-2; no definite D call. The CDR3 is made up of 13 amino acids. Germline values: CDR1 LGHNA, CDR2 YNFKEQ. Trimming took 4 bases from V and 3 from J, leaving 9 bases between them.

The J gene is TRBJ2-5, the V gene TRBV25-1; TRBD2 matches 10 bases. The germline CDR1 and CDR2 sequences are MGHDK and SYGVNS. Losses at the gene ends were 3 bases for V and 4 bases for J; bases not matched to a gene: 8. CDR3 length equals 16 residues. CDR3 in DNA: TGTGCCAGCAGTGAGGGTCTAGCGGGGGCGGGAGAGACCCAGTACTTC. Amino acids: CASSEGLAGAGETQYF.

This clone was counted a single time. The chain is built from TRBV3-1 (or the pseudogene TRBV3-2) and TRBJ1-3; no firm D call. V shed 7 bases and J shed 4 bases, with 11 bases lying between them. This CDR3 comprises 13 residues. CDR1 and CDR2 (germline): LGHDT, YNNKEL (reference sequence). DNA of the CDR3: TGTGCCAGCATCAAAAGCGGGGGAAACACCATATATTTT. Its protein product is CASIKSGGNTIYF.

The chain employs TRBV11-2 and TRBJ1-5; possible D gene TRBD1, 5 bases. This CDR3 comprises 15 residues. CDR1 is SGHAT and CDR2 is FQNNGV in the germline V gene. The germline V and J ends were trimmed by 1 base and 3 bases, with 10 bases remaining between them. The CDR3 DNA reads TGTGCCAGCAGCTTAGTCGGAGGGGACAATCAGCCCCAGCATTTT. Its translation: CASSLVGGDNQPQHF.

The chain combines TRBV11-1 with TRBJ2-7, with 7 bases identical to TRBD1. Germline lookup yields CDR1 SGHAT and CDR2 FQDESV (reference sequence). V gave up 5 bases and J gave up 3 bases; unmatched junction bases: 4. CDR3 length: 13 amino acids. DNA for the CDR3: TGTGCCAGCAGCCTGGGACAGATCTACGAGCAGTACTTC. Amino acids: CASSLGQIYEQYF.

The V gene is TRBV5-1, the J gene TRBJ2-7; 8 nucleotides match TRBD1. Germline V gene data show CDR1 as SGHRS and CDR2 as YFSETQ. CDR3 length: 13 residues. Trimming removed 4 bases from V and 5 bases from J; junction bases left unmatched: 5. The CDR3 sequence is CASSEPTGDEQYF. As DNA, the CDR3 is TGCGCCAGCAGCGAACCGACAGGGGACGAGCAGTACTTC.

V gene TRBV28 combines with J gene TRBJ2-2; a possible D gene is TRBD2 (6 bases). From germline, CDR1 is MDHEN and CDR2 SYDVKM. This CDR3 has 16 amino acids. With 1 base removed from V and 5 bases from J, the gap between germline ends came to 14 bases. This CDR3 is CASSLLKRGITGELFF. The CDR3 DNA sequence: TGTGCCAGCAGTTTATTAAAACGGGGGATTACCGGGGAGCTGTTTTTT.

The DNA for the CDR3 is TGTGCCAGCAGCTTAGGGGACTTCCAAAACTACGAGCAGTACTTC. Its protein is CASSLGDFQNYEQYF. The chain has TRBV7-3 and TRBJ2-7; weak D call: TRBD2 (6 bases). CDR3 size: 15 residues. From germline, CDR1 is SGHTA and CDR2 FQGTGA. Trimming took 2 bases from V and 3 from J, leaving 14 bases between them.

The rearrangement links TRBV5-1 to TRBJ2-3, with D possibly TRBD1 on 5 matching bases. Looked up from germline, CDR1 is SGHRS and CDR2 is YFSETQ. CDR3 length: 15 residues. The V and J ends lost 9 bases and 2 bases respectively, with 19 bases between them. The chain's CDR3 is CATGRTPTPTDTQYF. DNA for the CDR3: TGCGCCACAGGTAGGACACCGACCCCCACAGATACGCAGTATTTT.

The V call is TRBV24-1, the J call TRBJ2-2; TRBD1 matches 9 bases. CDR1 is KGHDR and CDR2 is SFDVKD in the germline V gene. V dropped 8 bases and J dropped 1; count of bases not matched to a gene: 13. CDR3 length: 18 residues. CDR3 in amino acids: CATINHPRQGENTGELFF. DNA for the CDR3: TGTGCCACCATAAACCACCCTAGACAGGGGGAGAACACCGGGGAGCTGTTTTTT.

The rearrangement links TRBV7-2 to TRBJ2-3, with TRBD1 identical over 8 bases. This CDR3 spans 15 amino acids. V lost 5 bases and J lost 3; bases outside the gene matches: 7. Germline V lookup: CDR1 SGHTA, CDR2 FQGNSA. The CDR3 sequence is CASSLRGQGTDTQYF. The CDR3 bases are TGTGCCAGCAGCCTCAGGGGGCAGGGGACAGATACGCAGTATTTT.

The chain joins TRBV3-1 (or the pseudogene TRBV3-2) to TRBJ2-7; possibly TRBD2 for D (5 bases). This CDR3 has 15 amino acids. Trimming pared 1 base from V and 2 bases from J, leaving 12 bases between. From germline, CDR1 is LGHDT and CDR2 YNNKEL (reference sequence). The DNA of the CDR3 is TGTGCCAGCAGCCAAGCCCCAACGGGGACCTACGAGCAGTACTTC. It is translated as CASSQAPTGTYEQYF.

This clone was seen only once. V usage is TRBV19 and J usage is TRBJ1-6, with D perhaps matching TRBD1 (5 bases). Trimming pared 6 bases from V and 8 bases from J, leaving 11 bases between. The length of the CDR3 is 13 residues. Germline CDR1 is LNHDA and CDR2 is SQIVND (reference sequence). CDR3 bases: TGTGCCAGTAGCCCGACAGCAGATTCACCCCTCCACTTT. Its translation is CASSPTADSPLHF.

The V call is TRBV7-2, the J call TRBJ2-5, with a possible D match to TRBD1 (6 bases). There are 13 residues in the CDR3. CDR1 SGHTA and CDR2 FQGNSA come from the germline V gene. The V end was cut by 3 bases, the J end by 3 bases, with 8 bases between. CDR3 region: CASSFGQKETQYF. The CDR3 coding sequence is TGTGCCAGCAGCTTCGGACAGAAAGAGACCCAGTACTTC. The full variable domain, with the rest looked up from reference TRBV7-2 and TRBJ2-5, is GAGVSQSPSNKVTEKGKDVELRCDPISGHTALYWYRQSLGQGLEFLIYFQGNSAPDKSGLPSDRFSAERTGGSVSTLTIQRTQQEDSAVYLCASSFGQKETQYFGPGTRLLVL.

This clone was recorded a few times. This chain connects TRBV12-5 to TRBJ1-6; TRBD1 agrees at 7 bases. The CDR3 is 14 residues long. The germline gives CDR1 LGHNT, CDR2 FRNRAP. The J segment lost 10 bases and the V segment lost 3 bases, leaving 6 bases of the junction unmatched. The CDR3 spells CASGFYRGASPLHF. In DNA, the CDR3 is TGTGCTAGTGGTTTCTACAGGGGTGCATCACCCCTCCACTTT.